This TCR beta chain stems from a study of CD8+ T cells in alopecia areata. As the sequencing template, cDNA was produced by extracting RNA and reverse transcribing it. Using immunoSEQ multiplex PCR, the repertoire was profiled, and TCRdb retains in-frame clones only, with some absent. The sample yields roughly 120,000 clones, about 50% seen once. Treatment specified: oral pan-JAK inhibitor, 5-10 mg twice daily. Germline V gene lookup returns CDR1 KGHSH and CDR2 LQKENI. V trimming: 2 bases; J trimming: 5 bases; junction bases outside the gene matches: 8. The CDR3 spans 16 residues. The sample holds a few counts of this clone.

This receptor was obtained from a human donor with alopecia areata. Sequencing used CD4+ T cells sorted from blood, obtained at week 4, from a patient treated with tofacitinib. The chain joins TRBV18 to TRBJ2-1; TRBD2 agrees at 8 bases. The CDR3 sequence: CASSPISGGLNNEQFF. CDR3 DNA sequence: TGTGCCAGCTCACCAATCAGCGGGGGACTTAACAATGAGCAGTTCTTC.